The next 23 T cell receptor beta chains were all read from a single sample in a study of T cells in Graves' hyperthyroidism and ophthalmopathy. It was RNA transcripts that yielded the amplified TCR beta CDR3 regions. HTBI primers drove first-round RT-PCR of the TCR CDR3. In TCRdb, the multiplex PCR reads were re-called with MiXCR into one record per CDR3 protein. The sample yields approximately 370,000 distinct CDR3 sequences, more than 13% seen once. Sample: blood. These receptors originate from a woman younger than 45 with Graves' hyperthyroidism.

J is TRBJ2-3 and V is TRBV20-1, with 13 bases matching TRBD2. This CDR3 is built from 14 residues. Germline V gene lookup returns CDR1 DFQATT and CDR2 SNEGSKA (reference sequence). The trim removed 6 bases at V and 2 bases at J, leaving 2 bases unmatched. DNA for the CDR3: TGCAGTGCCGGACTAGCGGGAGCCACAGATACGCAGTATTTT. This sequence encodes CSAGLAGATDTQYF.

This clonotype was recorded a few times. The chain recombines TRBV6-5 with TRBJ1-2, with no clear D. CDR1 is MNHEY and CDR2 is SVGAGI in the germline V gene. The CDR3 contains 13 residues. The V gene lost 2 bases and the J gene lost 3 bases, with 7 bases spanning the gap. CDR3 sequence: CASSYATDYGYTF. For the CDR3, the DNA is TGTGCCAGCAGTTACGCGACGGACTATGGCTACACCTTC.

This CDR3 reads CASSLVYRGANVLTF. The CDR3, as DNA: TGTGCCAGCAGCTTAGTTTACCGTGGGGCCAACGTCCTGACTTTC. J is TRBJ2-6 and V is TRBV11-2; D not certain. Trimming stripped 1 base from V and 3 bases from J, with 7 bases between. The CDR3 has 15 residues. Germline CDR1 SGHAT, CDR2 FQNNGV.

The V gene is TRBV6-1, the J gene TRBJ2-7; D call uncertain. This CDR3 has 15 residues. Per germline, CDR1 MNHNS and CDR2 SASEGT. V was pared by 7 bases and J by 0 bases, with 16 bases between. For the CDR3, the DNA is TGTGCCAGCACGCCTAGAGAGTCCCCCTCCTACGAGCAGTACTTC. This codes for CASTPRESPSYEQYF.

The CDR3 DNA reads TGTGCCAGTAGGAACAGGGGGATGACAGATACGCAGTATTTT. Protein: CASRNRGMTDTQYF. V usage is TRBV19 and J usage is TRBJ2-3, with 8 bases aligning to TRBD1. Per the germline V gene, CDR1 is LNHDA and CDR2 is SQIVND (reference sequence). The CDR3 is made up of 14 amino acids. The V gene end was trimmed by 6 bases and the J gene end by 3 bases; junction bases not matched to a gene: 5. The entire variable domain, with the rest obtained from reference TRBV19 and TRBJ2-3, is as follows: DGGITQSPKYLFRKEGQNVTLSCEQNLNHDAMYWYRQDPGQGLRLIYYSQIVNDFQKGDIAEGYSVSREKKESFPLTVTSAQKNPTAFYLCASRNRGMTDTQYFGPGTRLTVL.

The chain uses TRBV27 and TRBJ1-5; possibly TRBD1 for D (6 bases). This CDR3 contains 17 residues. V lost 0 bases, J lost 5 bases, and 17 bases lay in between. CDR1 is MNHEY and CDR2 is SMNVEV in the germline V gene (reference sequence). The DNA of the CDR3 is TGTGCCAGCAGTTTATCTTTCAGAGGGACATGGGATCAGCCCCAGCATTTT. Its translation: CASSLSFRGTWDQPQHF.

CDR3 region: CASSLAAGSPRTDTQYF. The DNA of the CDR3 is TGTGCCAGCAGCTTAGCGGCAGGTTCGCCGCGCACAGATACGCAGTATTTT. This chain uses TRBV7-9 with TRBJ2-3; D not resolved. This CDR3 has 17 amino acids. Trimming shortened V by 0 bases and J by 1 base, and 14 bases separated the two germline ends. Germline-derived CDR1 and CDR2 are SEHNR and FQNEAQ (reference sequence).

This rearrangement joins TRBV2 to TRBJ1-1; D gene ambiguous. The CDR3 length is 13 residues. V was shortened by 3 bases and J by 5 bases, with 10 bases between the two germline ends. Per the germline V gene, CDR1 is SNHLY and CDR2 is FYNNEI. The CDR3 region is CASSDWVVTEAFF. The CDR3 nucleotides read TGTGCCAGCAGTGATTGGGTGGTGACTGAAGCTTTCTTT.

This clonotype was seen only a few times. The chain recombines TRBV30 with TRBJ1-5; weak D call: TRBD1 (5 bases). Germline CDR1 is GTSNPN and CDR2 is SVGIG (reference sequence). The CDR3 is 13 residues long. Trimming removed 3 bases at V and 4 bases at J, with 10 bases between. The CDR3 DNA follows: TGTGCCTGGAGGGGGGAGGGAAATCAGCCCCAGCATTTT. Protein product: CAWRGEGNQPQHF.

This chain connects TRBV20-1 to TRBJ2-7; 11 nucleotides align to TRBD2. V lost 0 bases, J lost 2 bases, and 6 bases stayed unmatched. Germline CDR1 is DFQATT and CDR2 is SNEGSKA (reference sequence). This CDR3 has 16 residues. DNA of the CDR3: TGCAGTGCTAGAGATACACTAGCGGGAGCCCCCTACGAGCAGTACTTC. It codes for CSARDTLAGAPYEQYF.

This clonotype came up many times. The chain links TRBV12-3 or TRBV12-4 to TRBJ1-5; 7 nucleotides line up with TRBD1. J gave up 1 base and V 3 bases, and 3 bases lay outside the gene matches. The CDR3 is 15 residues long. The CDR3 nucleotides read TGTGCCAGCAGTTTCAGGGGGTCGAGCAATCAGCCCCAGCATTTT. It encodes CASSFRGSSNQPQHF.

As for this clonotype: This sequence may be a read error, since a much larger clone differs from it by one base. The rearrangement joins TRBV28 to TRBJ2-1; D unresolved. The germline gives CDR1 MDHEN, CDR2 SYDVKM. This CDR3 spans 11 amino acids. Trimming took 8 bases from V and 10 from J, leaving 12 bases between them. The CDR3 here is CASGRAREQFF. CDR3 DNA: TGTGCCAGCGGAAGGGCGAGGGAGCAGTTCTTC.

This clonotype was detected ten times or more. The J gene is TRBJ2-5, the V gene TRBV20-1; D is undetermined. CDR1 is DFQATT and CDR2 is SNEGSKA in the germline V gene (reference sequence). Trimming took 0 bases from V and 0 from J, leaving 11 bases between them. CDR3 length equals 15 residues. Here the CDR3 DNA reads TGCAGTGCTAGAGATGTGTCCAGATACCAAGAGACCCAGTACTTC. Its translation is CSARDVSRYQETQYF.

The sample holds a few counts of this clonotype. The chain is built from TRBV6-1 and TRBJ1-4; D ambiguous. This CDR3 has 19 residues. Trimming took 7 bases from V and 0 from J, leaving 24 bases between them. Germline assignment: CDR1 MNHNS and CDR2 SASEGT. CDR3 in amino acids: CASIKTWTYMVATNEKLFF. The CDR3 DNA sequence: TGTGCCAGCATCAAAACTTGGACGTACATGGTAGCAACTAATGAAAAACTGTTTTTT.

This clonotype was seen many times. The DNA for the CDR3 is TGCAGTGCTACGACAGGAAGGAACACCGGGGAGCTGTTTTTT. The encoded protein is CSATTGRNTGELFF. The V call is TRBV20-1, the J call TRBJ2-2; the D gene is possibly TRBD1 (6 bases). Deletions cut 4 bases from V and 1 base from J, with 10 bases between. The CDR3 runs to 14 residues. CDR1 is DFQATT and CDR2 is SNEGSKA in the germline V gene (reference sequence).

V gene TRBV6-1 combines with J gene TRBJ2-7; TRBD2 matches at 10 bases. The CDR3 has 16 amino acids. The V gene end was trimmed by 6 bases and the J gene end by 1 base; junction bases not matched to a gene: 9. Per germline, CDR1 MNHNS and CDR2 SASEGT. This chain's CDR3 is CASRRPKREGSYEQYF. Written as DNA, the CDR3 is TGTGCCAGCAGAAGACCTAAGCGGGAGGGGTCCTACGAGCAGTACTTC.

The table lists this clonotype with many counts. The CDR3 sequence: CASSEVSWEATEQYF. For the CDR3, the DNA is TGTGCCAGCAGTGAAGTTTCGTGGGAAGCGACCGAGCAGTACTTC. J is TRBJ2-7 and V is TRBV2; D is uncertain. The CDR3 runs to 15 residues. Germline V gene lookup returns CDR1 SNHLY and CDR2 FYNNEI. V shed 1 base and J shed 6 bases, with 16 bases lying between them.

This clonotype was counted many times. The chain links TRBV28 to TRBJ2-7; possibly TRBD2 for D (6 bases). Trimming took 9 bases from V and 2 from J, leaving 14 bases between them. CDR1 is MDHEN and CDR2 is SYDVKM in the germline V gene. CDR3 length equals 13 residues. The CDR3 DNA sequence: TGTGCCAGACTCCCGGGAGTACCCTACGAGCAGTACTTC. Translation gives CARLPGVPYEQYF.

This clonotype appeared many times. The chain is built from TRBV20-1 and TRBJ2-7; TRBD2 agrees at 8 bases. Unmatched junction bases numbered 8, after V lost 1 base and J lost 3 bases. This CDR3 comprises 15 residues. The germline V gene has CDR1 DFQATT and CDR2 SNEGSKA (reference sequence). The CDR3 region is CSARVPGLAGYEQYF. The CDR3 nucleotides are TGCAGTGCTAGAGTCCCTGGACTAGCTGGCTACGAGCAGTACTTC.

The sample holds many counts of this clonotype. The chain couples TRBV3-1 to TRBJ2-7; TRBD1 aligns across 7 bases. Per the germline V gene, CDR1 is LGHDT and CDR2 is YNNKEL (reference sequence). V trimming: 2 bases; J trimming: 5 bases; junction bases outside the gene matches: 3. This CDR3 has 13 amino acids. CDR3 loop: CASSQRGTDEQYF. The CDR3 bases are TGTGCCAGCAGCCAAAGGGGGACAGACGAGCAGTACTTC.

A remark on this clonotype: An end of the junction does not agree with germline; a read error may underlie this. This chain uses TRBV20-1 with TRBJ2-3; D not certain. CDR3 length equals 15 residues. CDR1 DFQATT and CDR2 SNEGSKA come from the germline V gene (reference sequence). This CDR3 is CGAVPMAESTDTQYF. The CDR3 DNA is TGCGGTGCCGTACCAATGGCGGAGAGCACAGATACGCAGTATTTT.

This chain connects TRBV7-9 to TRBJ2-5, with D possibly being TRBD1 (6 bases). V gave up 6 bases and J gave up 1 base, with 24 bases separating them. The CDR3 consists of 18 residues. The germline V gene encodes CDR1 SEHNR and CDR2 FQNEAQ (reference sequence). CDR3 nucleotides: TGTGCCAGCAGAACACAAACACAGGGTCGAGGCCTCCAAGAGACCCAGTACTTC. Translating it yields CASRTQTQGRGLQETQYF.

The genes are TRBV3-1 and TRBJ2-1; D might be TRBD2 (5 bases). V lost 2 bases to trimming and J lost 7 bases, with 12 bases between them. Germline lookup yields CDR1 LGHDT and CDR2 YNNKEL (reference sequence). The CDR3 covers 14 residues. CDR3 amino acids: CASSQLEVANEQFF. The DNA of the CDR3 is TGTGCCAGCAGCCAATTGGAGGTGGCAAATGAGCAGTTCTTC.